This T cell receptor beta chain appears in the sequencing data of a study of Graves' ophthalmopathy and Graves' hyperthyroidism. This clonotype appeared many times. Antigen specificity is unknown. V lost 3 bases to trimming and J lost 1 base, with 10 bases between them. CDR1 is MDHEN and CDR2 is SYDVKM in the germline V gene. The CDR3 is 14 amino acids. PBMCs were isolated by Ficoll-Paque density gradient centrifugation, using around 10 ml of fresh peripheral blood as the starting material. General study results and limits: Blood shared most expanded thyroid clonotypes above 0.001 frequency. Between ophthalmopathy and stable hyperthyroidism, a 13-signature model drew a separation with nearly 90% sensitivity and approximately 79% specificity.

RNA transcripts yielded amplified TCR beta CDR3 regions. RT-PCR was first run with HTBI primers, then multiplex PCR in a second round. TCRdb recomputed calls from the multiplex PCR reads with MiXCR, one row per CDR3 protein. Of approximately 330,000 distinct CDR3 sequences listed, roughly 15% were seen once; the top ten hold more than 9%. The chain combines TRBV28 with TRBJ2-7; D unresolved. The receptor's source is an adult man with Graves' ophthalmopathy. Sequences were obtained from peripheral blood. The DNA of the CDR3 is TGTGCCAGCAGTTTTTCCGGACGGTCCTACGAGCAGTACTTC. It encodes CASSFSGRSYEQYF.